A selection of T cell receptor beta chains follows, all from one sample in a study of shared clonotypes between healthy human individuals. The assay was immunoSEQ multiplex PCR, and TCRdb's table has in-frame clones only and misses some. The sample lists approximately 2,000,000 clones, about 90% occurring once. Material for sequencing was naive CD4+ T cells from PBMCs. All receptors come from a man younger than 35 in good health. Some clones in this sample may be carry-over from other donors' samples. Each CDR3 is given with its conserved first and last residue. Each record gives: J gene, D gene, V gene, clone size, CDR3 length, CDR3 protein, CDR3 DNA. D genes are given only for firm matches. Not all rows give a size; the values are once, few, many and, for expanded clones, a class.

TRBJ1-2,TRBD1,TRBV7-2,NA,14,CASSTRQGIYGYTF,TGTGCCAGCAGCACGCGACAGGGGATCTATGGCTACACCTTC
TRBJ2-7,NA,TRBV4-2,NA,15,CASSDRWLGSLEQYF,TGTGCCAGCAGCGACCGATGGTTGGGTTCCCTCGAGCAGTACTTC
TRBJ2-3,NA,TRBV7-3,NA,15,CASSLNGAGTDTQYF,TGTGCCAGCAGCTTAAATGGTGCGGGGACAGATACGCAGTATTTT
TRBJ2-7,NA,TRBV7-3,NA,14,CASSLIGGLGEQYF,TGTGCCAGCAGCTTAATTGGGGGGCTTGGCGAGCAGTACTTC
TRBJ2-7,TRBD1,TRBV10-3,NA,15,CAISESTGLTYEQYF,TGTGCCATCAGTGAGTCGACAGGGCTGACCTACGAGCAGTACTTC
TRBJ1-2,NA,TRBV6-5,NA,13,CASSYIGSYGYTF,TGTGCCAGCAGTTACATCGGGAGTTATGGCTACACCTTC
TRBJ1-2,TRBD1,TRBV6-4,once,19,CASSDAHDPAGTGGNGYTF,TGTGCCAGCAGTGACGCCCACGACCCTGCCGGGACAGGGGGTAATGGCTACACCTTC
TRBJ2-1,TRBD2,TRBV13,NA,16,CASSELAGAAYNEQFF,TGTGCCAGCAGCGAACTAGCGGGAGCGGCCTACAATGAGCAGTTCTTC
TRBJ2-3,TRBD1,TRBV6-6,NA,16,CASSYPRDRETDTQYF,TGTGCCAGCAGTTACCCCCGGGACAGGGAGACAGATACGCAGTATTTT
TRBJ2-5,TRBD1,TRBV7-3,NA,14,CASSLGQGQETQYF,TGTGCCAGCAGCCTAGGACAGGGCCAAGAGACCCAGTACTTC
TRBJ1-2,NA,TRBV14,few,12,CASSQQWGSYTF,TGTGCCAGCAGCCAACAATGGGGGAGCTACACCTTC
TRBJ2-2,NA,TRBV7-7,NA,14,CASSPTHNTGELFF,TGTGCCAGCAGCCCAACACACAACACCGGGGAGCTGTTTTTT
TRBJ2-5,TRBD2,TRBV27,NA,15,CASSSRLAGGETQYF,TGTGCCAGCAGTTCACGACTAGCGGGAGGGGAGACCCAGTACTTC
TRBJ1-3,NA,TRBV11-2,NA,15,CASSSTRSSGNTIYF,TGTGCCAGCAGCTCCACCAGGAGCTCTGGAAACACCATATATTTT
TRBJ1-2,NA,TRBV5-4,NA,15,CASSVGGGFNYGYTF,TGTGCCAGCAGCGTGGGCGGAGGATTTAACTATGGCTACACCTTC
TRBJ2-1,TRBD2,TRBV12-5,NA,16,CASGLVLSGIPNEQFF,TGTGCTAGTGGTTTGGTACTAAGCGGGATCCCCAATGAGCAGTTCTTC
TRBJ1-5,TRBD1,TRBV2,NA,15,CASSGDRGSDQPQHF,TGTGCCAGCAGTGGGGACAGGGGGAGCGATCAGCCCCAGCATTTT
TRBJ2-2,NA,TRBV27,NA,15,CASSFWGKGAGELFF,TGTGCCAGCAGTTTCTGGGGGAAGGGAGCCGGGGAGCTGTTTTTT
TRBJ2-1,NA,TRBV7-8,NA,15,CASSLDREAYNEQFF,TGTGCCAGCAGCTTAGACAGGGAAGCCTACAATGAGCAGTTCTTC
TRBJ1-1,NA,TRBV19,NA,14,CASSTGLRNTEAFF,TGTGCCAGTAGTACGGGACTCCGGAACACTGAAGCTTTCTTT
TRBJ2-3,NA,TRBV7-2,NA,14,CASSLARALDTQYF,TGTGCCAGCAGCTTAGCCCGGGCCCTTGATACGCAGTATTTT
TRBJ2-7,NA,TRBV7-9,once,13,CASSLLGNGEQYF,TGTGCCAGCAGCTTACTAGGGAATGGCGAGCAGTACTTC
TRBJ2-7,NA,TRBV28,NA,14,CASSFIGIRYEQYF,TGTGCCAGCAGTTTTATCGGGATCCGCTACGAGCAGTACTTC
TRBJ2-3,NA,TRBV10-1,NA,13,CASSDRSTDTQYF,TGCGCCAGCAGTGATCGCAGCACAGATACGCAGTATTTT
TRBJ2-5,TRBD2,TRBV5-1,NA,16,CASSLVSSGRGETQYF,TGCGCCAGCAGCTTGGTATCTAGCGGGAGGGGAGAGACCCAGTACTTC
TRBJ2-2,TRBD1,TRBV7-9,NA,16,CASSFSSGGHTGELFF,TGTGCCAGCAGCTTCTCTTCAGGGGGCCACACCGGGGAGCTGTTTTTT
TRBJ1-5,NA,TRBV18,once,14,CASSLDTPNQPQHF,TGTGCCAGCTCACTGGACACCCCCAATCAGCCCCAGCATTTT
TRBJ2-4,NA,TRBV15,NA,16,CATSTNQYLAKNIQYF,TGTGCCACCAGCACCAATCAATACTTAGCCAAAAACATTCAGTACTTC
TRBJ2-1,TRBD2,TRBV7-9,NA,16,CASIDWGAGGYNEQFF,TGTGCCAGCATCGACTGGGGAGCGGGAGGTTACAATGAGCAGTTCTTC
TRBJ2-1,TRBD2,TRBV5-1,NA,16,CASSLGTSYDGNEQFF,TGCGCCAGCAGCTTAGGGACTAGCTATGACGGCAATGAGCAGTTCTTC
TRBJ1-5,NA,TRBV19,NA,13,CASSTPGRQPQHF,TGTGCCAGTAGTACTCCAGGCAGGCAGCCCCAGCATTTT
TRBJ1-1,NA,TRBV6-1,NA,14,CASSEMRPNTEAFF,TGTGCCAGCAGTGAAATGAGACCGAACACTGAAGCTTTCTTT
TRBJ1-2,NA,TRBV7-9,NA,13,CASSFGTNYGYTF,TGTGCCAGCAGCTTCGGGACAAACTATGGCTACACCTTC
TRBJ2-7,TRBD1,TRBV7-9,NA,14,CASSLFTGQDEQYF,TGTGCCAGCAGCTTATTTACGGGACAGGACGAGCAGTACTTC
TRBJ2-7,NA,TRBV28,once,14,CASSSPSQPYEQYF,TGTGCCAGCAGTTCCCCCAGCCAGCCCTACGAGCAGTACTTC
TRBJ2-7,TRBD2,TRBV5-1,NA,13,CASRNSGSYEQYF,TGCGCCAGCAGAAATAGCGGGAGCTACGAGCAGTACTTC
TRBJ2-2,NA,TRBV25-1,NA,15,CASSELAKGTGELFF,TGTGCCAGCAGTGAACTAGCGAAAGGCACCGGGGAGCTGTTTTTT
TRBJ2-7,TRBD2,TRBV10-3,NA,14,CAISPTSGTYEQYF,TGTGCCATCAGTCCAACTAGCGGGACTTACGAGCAGTACTTC
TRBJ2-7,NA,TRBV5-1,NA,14,CASSMRTDSYEQYF,TGCGCCAGCAGCATGAGGACAGACTCCTACGAGCAGTACTTC
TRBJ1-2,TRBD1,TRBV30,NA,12,CAWSRDSHGYTF,TGTGCCTGGAGTCGGGACAGTCATGGCTACACCTTC
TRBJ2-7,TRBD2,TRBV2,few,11,CASSLAGEQYF,TGTGCCAGCAGCCTAGCGGGAGAGCAGTACTTC